What follows are 23 T cell receptor beta chains derived from one specimen sequenced in a study of blood T cells in healthy people across ages. Alongside a J-beta primer mix, a sample-barcoded 5' primer served in a second PCR lasting about 7 to 12 cycles. TCRdb processed the 5' RACE reads anew with MiXCR; each CDR3 protein has one entry. The sample includes around 970,000 distinct CDR3 sequences, roughly half seen only once; the top ten take around 21%. The sequenced sample was blood. These receptor sequences come from an older woman in good health.

The V gene is TRBV12-3 or TRBV12-4, the J gene TRBJ2-5; D is undetermined. This CDR3 comprises 17 residues. V dropped 3 bases and J dropped 1 base, with 18 bases sitting between them. The CDR3: CASSFKVAEDGQETQYF. The CDR3 DNA follows: TGTGCCAGCAGTTTCAAGGTAGCCGAGGACGGCCAAGAGACCCAGTACTTC.

The chain is built from TRBV7-9 and TRBJ2-1, with D possibly being TRBD1 (6 bases). Germline values: CDR1 SEHNR, CDR2 FQNEAQ (reference sequence). V lost 8 bases, J lost 10 bases, and 21 bases lay in between. This CDR3 region has 14 residues. The CDR3 DNA is TGTGCCAGCTCTCACAGGGTTGAATCTTGGGAGCAGTTCTTC. It yields the protein CASSHRVESWEQFF.

V gene TRBV11-1 combines with J gene TRBJ2-3; a weak D match, TRBD2 (6 bases). Trimming removed 7 bases from V and 3 bases from J, with 23 bases in between. This CDR3 spans 17 amino acids. The germline V gene encodes CDR1 SGHAT and CDR2 FQDESV (reference sequence). For the CDR3, the DNA is TGTGCCAGCACCCCCGGCCGAGGGAGGTCGGGGACAGATACGCAGTATTTT. This sequence encodes CASTPGRGRSGTDTQYF.

The J gene is TRBJ2-1, the V gene TRBV20-1; a possible D gene is TRBD2 (6 bases). V shed 0 bases and J shed 2 bases, with 11 bases lying between them. The CDR3 contains 15 residues. Germline V gene sequence: CDR1 DFQATT, CDR2 SNEGSKA (reference sequence). The CDR3 DNA reads TGCAGTGCTAGAGATAGCCTAGCGACCTACAATGAGCAGTTCTTC. Amino acid sequence: CSARDSLATYNEQFF.

This clonotype showed up just a few times. The CDR3 sequence: CAIWSGGYQETQYF. DNA of the CDR3: TGTGCCATCTGGAGCGGGGGTTACCAAGAGACCCAGTACTTC. This rearrangement joins TRBV10-3 to TRBJ2-5, with 8 bases matching TRBD2. Losses at the gene ends were 8 bases for V and 0 bases for J; bases not matched to a gene: 5. The CDR3 is 14 amino acids. The germline gives CDR1 ENHRY, CDR2 SYGVKD.

About this clonotype itself: This may be a read error: a much more frequent sequence differs by one nucleotide. This chain joins TRBV20-1 and TRBJ2-3; TRBD2 aligns across 12 bases. The trim removed 5 bases at V and 6 bases at J, leaving 12 bases unmatched. The V gene's germline CDR1 is DFQATT and CDR2 SNEGSKA (reference sequence). The CDR3 sequence is 16 residues long. DNA for the CDR3: TGCAGTGCTCGACCCGGAGCTAGCGGGAGGGCCGATACGCAGTATTTT. The encoded protein is CSARPGASGRADTQYF.

The chain is built from TRBV2 and TRBJ2-7; D may be TRBD2 (6 bases). This CDR3 region has 15 residues. Germline CDR1 is SNHLY and CDR2 is FYNNEI. Trimming removed 4 bases at V and 3 bases at J, with 16 bases between. CDR3 coding DNA: TGTGCCAGCAGTGCCCAGATAGCGGCTCTCTACGAGCAGTACTTC. The encoded protein is CASSAQIAALYEQYF.

The rearrangement uses TRBV10-3 and TRBJ2-7; D is uncertain. Germline lookup yields CDR1 ENHRY and CDR2 SYGVKD. This CDR3 is 14 amino acids long. Trimming shortened V by 4 bases and J by 0 bases, and 10 bases separated the two germline ends. The CDR3 nucleotides read TGTGCCATCAGTGCTCAGATAAGCTCCTACGAGCAGTACTTC. It translates to CAISAQISSYEQYF.

This chain links TRBV6-5 with TRBJ2-1; 12 bases are a match to TRBD2. The V and J ends lost 11 bases and 6 bases, in that order; junction bases with no gene match: 14. CDR1 is MNHEY, CDR2 SVGAGI, per germline. The CDR3 is made up of 16 amino acids. The CDR3 DNA follows: TGTGCCGCCTGGAGGACTAGCGGGATTCCGGTCAATGAGCAGTTCTTC. The encoded protein is CAAWRTSGIPVNEQFF.

The CDR3 reads CASSSQGFGNSPLHF. The DNA for the CDR3 is TGTGCCAGCAGCTCACAGGGGTTTGGGAATTCACCCCTCCACTTT. V and J are TRBV7-2 and TRBJ1-6; TRBD1 matches 7 bases. Unmatched junction bases numbered 7, after V lost 4 bases and J lost 7 bases. The germline CDR1 and CDR2 sequences are SGHTA and FQGNSA. The CDR3 loop spans 15 amino acids.

The rearrangement links TRBV2 to TRBJ2-4; unclear D gene. Judging by the DNA end, TRBJ2-7 fits better; the J call may be wrong. The CDR3 covers 15 residues. Germline CDR1 reads SNHLY; CDR2 reads FYNNEI. The CDR3 region has the DNA TGTGCCAGCAGTGAAGATGGGCCTAGTCCCTACGAGCAGTACTTC. Residues: CASSEDGPSPYEQYF.

V gene TRBV2 combines with J gene TRBJ2-1, with D tentatively TRBD1 or TRBD2 (5 bases each). The CDR3 consists of 14 residues. V was trimmed by 10 bases and J by 5 bases, leaving 18 bases between them. Per the germline V gene, CDR1 is SNHLY and CDR2 is FYNNEI. This chain's CDR3 is CATQRGVGDNEQFF. In DNA form, the CDR3 reads TGTGCCACCCAGAGGGGCGTTGGTGACAATGAGCAGTTCTTC.

This chain joins TRBV6-2 or TRBV6-3 and TRBJ2-7; 7 positions match TRBD1. Germline V gene data show CDR1 as MNHEY and CDR2 as SVGEGT. Trimming at V came to 7 bases and at J to 4 bases, leaving 7 bases not matched to a gene. The CDR3 is made up of 13 amino acids. The CDR3 protein is CASKGRGSYEQYF. CDR3 nucleotide sequence: TGTGCCAGCAAGGGCAGGGGGTCGTACGAGCAGTACTTC.

This clonotype was picked up a small number of times. The V and J genes are TRBV7-2 and TRBJ2-5; the match to TRBD1 covers 7 bases. The CDR3 runs to 14 residues. The trim removed 2 bases at V and 5 bases at J, leaving 5 bases unmatched. Germline V gene data show CDR1 as SGHTA and CDR2 as FQGNSA. This CDR3 is CASSLNPTGETQYF. Written as DNA, the CDR3 is TGTGCCAGCAGCTTAAACCCGACAGGGGAGACCCAGTACTTC. The complete variable domain, with remaining parts taken from reference TRBV7-2 and TRBJ2-5, reads GAGVSQSPSNKVTEKGKDVELRCDPISGHTALYWYRQSLGQGLEFLIYFQGNSAPDKSGLPSDRFSAERTGGSVSTLTIQRTQQEDSAVYLCASSLNPTGETQYFGPGTRLLVL.

The V gene is TRBV12-3 or TRBV12-4, the J gene TRBJ1-2; D may be TRBD1 (6 bases). Trimming shortened V by 6 bases and J by 6 bases, and 17 bases separated the two germline ends. This CDR3 spans 14 amino acids. CDR3: CASSQGQGANGYTF. CDR3 nucleotides: TGTGCCAGCAGCCAGGGGCAGGGAGCCAATGGCTACACCTTC.

This clonotype has only a few counts. CDR3 in DNA: TGTGCCACCAAGCATCGTCTAGCGGGAGGTAACAATGAGCAGTTCTTC. Translating gives CATKHRLAGGNNEQFF. The chain joins TRBV15 to TRBJ2-1, with 11 bases fitting TRBD2. Germline loops: CDR1 LNHNV, CDR2 YYDKDF (reference sequence). The ends lost 7 bases at V and 5 bases at J; junction bases unmatched: 10. The CDR3 is 16 residues long. The full variable domain, in which reference TRBV15 and TRBJ2-1 provide the parts outside the CDR3, is DAMVIQNPRYQVTQFGKPVTLSCSQTLNHNVMYWYQQKSSQAPKLLFHYYDKDFNNEADTPDNFQSRRPNTSFCFLDIRSPGLGDTAMYLCATKHRLAGGNNEQFFGPGTRLTVL.

This clonotype was counted a few times. The chain employs TRBV20-1 and TRBJ2-7; the D gene is possibly TRBD2 (5 bases). With 5 bases removed from V and 0 bases from J, the gap between germline ends came to 17 bases. CDR1 and CDR2 (germline): DFQATT, SNEGSKA (reference sequence). The CDR3 spans 15 residues. The CDR3, as DNA: TGCAGTGCTCCCCCCCTTAGGACTGACTCCTACGAGCAGTACTTC. Protein product: CSAPPLRTDSYEQYF.

In this sample, this clonotype turned up a few times. V gene TRBV15 combines with J gene TRBJ1-6; no firm D call. The ends were cut back, 0 bases at V and 10 bases at J, with 10 bases in the middle. Germline CDR1 is LNHNV and CDR2 is YYDKDF (reference sequence). This CDR3 comprises 14 residues. CDR3 coding DNA: TGTGCCACCAGCAGAGATCGTTCGCACTCACCCCTCCACTTT. Its translation is CATSRDRSHSPLHF.

This clonotype was recorded once. The chain carries TRBV5-1 and TRBJ1-1; D is unresolved. Germline CDR1 and CDR2: SGHRS and YFSETQ. The V gene lost 4 bases and the J gene lost 4 bases, with 14 bases spanning the gap. The CDR3 runs to 14 residues. The CDR3 coding sequence is TGCGCCAGCAGCAGCCTTGGTATGGTCACTGAAGCTTTCTTT. This translates into CASSSLGMVTEAFF.

This clonotype appeared a few times. This sequence joins TRBV28 and TRBJ1-2; D is unresolved. CDR3 length: 11 residues. Germline V gene lookup returns CDR1 MDHEN and CDR2 SYDVKM. The V gene lost 6 bases and the J gene lost 9 bases, with 11 bases spanning the gap. The CDR3 loop is CASRSAGSYTF. CDR3 DNA: TGTGCCAGCAGGTCCGCCGGGAGCTACACCTTC.

The chain is built from TRBV4-1 and TRBJ2-3; 11 bases fit TRBD2. V trimming: 4 bases; J trimming: 5 bases; junction bases outside the gene matches: 14. The CDR3 runs 18 residues. CDR1 is MGHRA and CDR2 is YSYEKL in the germline V gene. CDR3 sequence: CASSRGLRRLAGGDTQYF. CDR3 DNA: TGCGCCAGCAGCCGGGGTTTGAGACGCCTAGCGGGAGGAGATACGCAGTATTTT.

This clonotype came up a few times. This chain joins TRBV5-6 and TRBJ2-7, with 9 bases identical to TRBD1. With V trimmed by 4 bases and J by 4 bases, 15 bases remained unmatched. CDR1 SGHDT and CDR2 YYEEEE come from the germline V gene. The CDR3 totals 17 residues. The chain's CDR3 is CASSRKVTGGYIYEQYF. For the CDR3, the DNA is TGTGCCAGCAGCCGCAAAGTGACAGGGGGTTATATTTACGAGCAGTACTTC.

The DNA of the CDR3 is TGTGCCAGCAGTTTAAGGGCCGCAGAGGGTAATGGCTACACCTTC. Residues: CASSLRAAEGNGYTF. This rearrangement joins TRBV28 to TRBJ1-2; no clear D. Germline V gene data show CDR1 as MDHEN and CDR2 as SYDVKM. CDR3 size: 15 residues. V lost 2 bases to trimming and J lost 6 bases, with 16 bases between them.